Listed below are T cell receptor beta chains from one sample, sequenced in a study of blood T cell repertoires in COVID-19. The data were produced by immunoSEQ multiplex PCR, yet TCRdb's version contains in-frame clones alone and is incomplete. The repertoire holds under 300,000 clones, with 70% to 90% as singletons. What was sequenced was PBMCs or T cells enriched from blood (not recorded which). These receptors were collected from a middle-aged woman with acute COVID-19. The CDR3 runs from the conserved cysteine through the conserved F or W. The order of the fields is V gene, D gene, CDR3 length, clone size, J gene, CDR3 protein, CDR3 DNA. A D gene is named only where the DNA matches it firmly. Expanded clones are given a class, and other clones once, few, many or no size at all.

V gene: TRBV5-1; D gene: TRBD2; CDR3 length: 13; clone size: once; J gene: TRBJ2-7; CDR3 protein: CASNGGSLYEQYF; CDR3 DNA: TGCGCCAGCAACGGCGGGAGTCTTTACGAGCAGTACTTC
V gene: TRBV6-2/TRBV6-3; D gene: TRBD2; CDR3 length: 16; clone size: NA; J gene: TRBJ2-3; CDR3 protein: CASSPGLAGGTDTQYF; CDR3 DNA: TGTGCCAGCAGTCCCGGACTAGCGGGAGGCACAGATACGCAGTATTTT
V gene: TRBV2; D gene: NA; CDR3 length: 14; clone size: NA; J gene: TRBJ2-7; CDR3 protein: CASKPGTGSYEQYF; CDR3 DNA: TGTGCCAGCAAACCCGGGACTGGCTCCTACGAGCAGTACTTC
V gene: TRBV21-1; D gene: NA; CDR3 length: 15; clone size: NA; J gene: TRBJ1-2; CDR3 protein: CASSKGTGVCYGYTF; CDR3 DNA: TGTGCCAGCAGCAAAGGGACAGGGGTCTGCTATGGCTACACCTTC
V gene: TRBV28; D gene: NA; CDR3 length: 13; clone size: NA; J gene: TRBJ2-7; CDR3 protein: CASWGQGPYEQYF; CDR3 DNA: TGTGCCAGTTGGGGGCAGGGACCTTACGAGCAGTACTTC
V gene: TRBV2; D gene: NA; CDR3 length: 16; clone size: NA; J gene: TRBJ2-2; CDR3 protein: CASSLDSAANTGELFF; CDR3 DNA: TGTGCCAGCAGTTTAGACTCCGCCGCGAACACCGGGGAGCTGTTTTTT
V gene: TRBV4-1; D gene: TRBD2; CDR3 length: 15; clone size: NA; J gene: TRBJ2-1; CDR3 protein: CASSQELAGEGEQFF; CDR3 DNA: TGCGCCAGCAGCCAAGAGCTAGCGGGAGAGGGTGAGCAGTTCTTC
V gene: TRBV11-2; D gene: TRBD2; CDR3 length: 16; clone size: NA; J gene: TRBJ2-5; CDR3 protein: CASSLGLAGPQETQYF; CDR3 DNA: TGTGCCAGCAGCTTAGGACTAGCGGGACCACAAGAGACCCAGTACTTC
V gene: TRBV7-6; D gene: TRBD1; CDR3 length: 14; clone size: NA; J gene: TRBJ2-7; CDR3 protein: CASSLGQGDEEQYF; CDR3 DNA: TGTGCCAGCAGCTTAGGGCAGGGGGACGAAGAGCAGTACTTC
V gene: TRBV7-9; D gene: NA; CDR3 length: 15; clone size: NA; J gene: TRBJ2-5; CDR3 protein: CASSLGSSFRETQYF; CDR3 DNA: TGTGCCAGCAGCTTAGGCTCCTCCTTCCGGGAGACCCAGTACTTC
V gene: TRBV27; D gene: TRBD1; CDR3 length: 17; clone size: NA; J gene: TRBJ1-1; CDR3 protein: CASSRNRGLSRNTEAFF; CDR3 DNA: TGTGCCAGCAGTAGAAACAGGGGGCTTAGCCGGAACACTGAAGCTTTCTTT
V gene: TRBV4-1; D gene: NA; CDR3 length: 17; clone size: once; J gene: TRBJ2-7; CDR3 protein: CASSQSPGANLGDEQYF; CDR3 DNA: TGCGCCAGCAGCCAATCCCCGGGAGCCAATCTAGGGGACGAGCAGTACTTC
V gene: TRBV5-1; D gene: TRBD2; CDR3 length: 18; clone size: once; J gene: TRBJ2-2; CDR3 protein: CASSLGPTGTSATGELFF; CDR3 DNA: TGCGCCAGCAGCTTGGGACCTACCGGGACTAGCGCCACCGGGGAGCTGTTTTTT
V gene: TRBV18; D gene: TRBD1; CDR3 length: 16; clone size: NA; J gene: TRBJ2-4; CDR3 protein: CASSPEQGVAKNIQYF; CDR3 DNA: TGTGCCAGCTCACCAGAGCAGGGGGTAGCCAAAAACATTCAGTACTTC
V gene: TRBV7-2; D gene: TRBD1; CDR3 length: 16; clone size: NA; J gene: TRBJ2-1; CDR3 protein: CASSIGQGAYYNEQFF; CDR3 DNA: TGTGCCAGCAGCATAGGACAGGGGGCTTACTACAATGAGCAGTTCTTC
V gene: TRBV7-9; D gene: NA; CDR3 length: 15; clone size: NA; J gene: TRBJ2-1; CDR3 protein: CASSPGAGDFNEQFF; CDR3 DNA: TGTGCCAGCAGCCCCGGGGCAGGGGATTTTAATGAGCAGTTCTTC
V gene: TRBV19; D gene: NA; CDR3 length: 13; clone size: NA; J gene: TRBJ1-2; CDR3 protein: CASSIAGQIGYTF; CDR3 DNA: TGTGCCAGTAGTATAGCCGGACAGATTGGCTACACCTTC
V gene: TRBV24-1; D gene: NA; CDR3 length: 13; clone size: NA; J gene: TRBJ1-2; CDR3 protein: CATSDLRRGGYTF; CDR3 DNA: TGTGCCACCAGTGACCTTCGAAGGGGTGGCTACACCTTC
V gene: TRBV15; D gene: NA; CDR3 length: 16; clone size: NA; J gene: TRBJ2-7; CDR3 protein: CATSRDPGEGLGEQYF; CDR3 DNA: TGTGCCACCAGCAGAGATCCTGGAGAGGGCCTCGGGGAGCAGTACTTC
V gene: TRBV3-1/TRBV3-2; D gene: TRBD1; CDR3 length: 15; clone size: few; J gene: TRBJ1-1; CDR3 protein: CASSQRGQGNTEAFF; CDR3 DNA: TGTGCCAGCAGCCAAAGGGGGCAGGGGAACACTGAAGCTTTCTTT
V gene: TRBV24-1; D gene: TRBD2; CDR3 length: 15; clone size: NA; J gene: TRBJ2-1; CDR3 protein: CATSEPAGVGNEQFF; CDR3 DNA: TGTGCCACCAGTGAACCAGCGGGAGTCGGGAATGAGCAGTTCTTC
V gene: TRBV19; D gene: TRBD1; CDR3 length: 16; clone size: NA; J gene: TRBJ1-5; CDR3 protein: CASSITGQGEGQPQHF; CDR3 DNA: TGTGCCAGTAGTATCACGGGACAGGGAGAGGGTCAGCCCCAGCATTTT
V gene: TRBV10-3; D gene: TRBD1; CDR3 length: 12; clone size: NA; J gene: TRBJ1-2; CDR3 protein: CAISADRGGYTF; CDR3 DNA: TGTGCCATCAGTGCGGACAGGGGTGGCTACACCTTC
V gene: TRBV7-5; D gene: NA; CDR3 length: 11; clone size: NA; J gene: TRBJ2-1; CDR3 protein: CVRIPGGPLFF; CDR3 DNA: TGTGTCAGAATCCCAGGAGGGCCATTGTTCTTC
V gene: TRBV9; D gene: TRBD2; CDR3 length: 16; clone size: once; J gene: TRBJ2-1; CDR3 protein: CASSPLSGSSYNEQFF; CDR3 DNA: TGTGCCAGCAGCCCCCTCAGCGGGAGTTCTTACAATGAGCAGTTCTTC
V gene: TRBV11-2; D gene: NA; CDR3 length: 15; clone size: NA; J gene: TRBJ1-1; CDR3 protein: CASSRVIGWRTEAFF; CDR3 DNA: TGTGCCAGCAGCCGAGTTATCGGCTGGAGGACTGAAGCTTTCTTT
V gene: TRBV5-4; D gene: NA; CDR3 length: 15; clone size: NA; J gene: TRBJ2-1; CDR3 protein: CASSFGGPDYNEQFF; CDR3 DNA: TGTGCCAGCAGCTTTGGCGGGCCCGATTACAATGAGCAGTTCTTC
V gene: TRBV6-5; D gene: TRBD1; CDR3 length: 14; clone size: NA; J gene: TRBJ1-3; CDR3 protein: CASSPGTGGNTIYF; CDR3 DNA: TGTGCCAGCAGTCCCGGGACAGGGGGAAACACCATATATTTT
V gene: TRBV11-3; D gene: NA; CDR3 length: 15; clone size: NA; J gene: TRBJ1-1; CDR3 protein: CASSRPVGLITEAFF; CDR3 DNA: TGTGCCAGCAGCCGACCGGTGGGGCTGATCACTGAAGCTTTCTTT
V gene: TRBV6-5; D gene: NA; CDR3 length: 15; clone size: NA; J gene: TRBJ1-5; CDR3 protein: CASSYSGRGNQPQHF; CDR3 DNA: TGTGCCAGCAGTTACTCGGGTAGGGGGAATCAGCCCCAGCATTTT
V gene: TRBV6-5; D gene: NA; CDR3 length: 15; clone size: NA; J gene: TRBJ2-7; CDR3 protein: CASTREWEEGYEQYF; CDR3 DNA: TGTGCCAGCACCCGGGAATGGGAGGAGGGGTACGAGCAGTACTTC
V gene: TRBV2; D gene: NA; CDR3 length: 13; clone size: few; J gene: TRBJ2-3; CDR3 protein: CASSPGGTDTQYF; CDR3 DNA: TGTGCCAGCAGTCCCGGGGGCACAGATACGCAGTATTTT
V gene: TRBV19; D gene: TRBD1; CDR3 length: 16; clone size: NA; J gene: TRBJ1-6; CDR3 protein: CASSIGGGWDNSPLHF; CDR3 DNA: TGTGCCAGTAGTATAGGAGGGGGCTGGGATAATTCACCCCTCCACTTT
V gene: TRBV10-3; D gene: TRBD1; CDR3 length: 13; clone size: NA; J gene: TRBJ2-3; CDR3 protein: CAISELAGGTQYF; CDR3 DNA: TGTGCCATCAGTGAGCTGGCAGGGGGTACGCAGTATTTT
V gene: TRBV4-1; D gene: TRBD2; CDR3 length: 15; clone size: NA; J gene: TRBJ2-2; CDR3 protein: CASTSGRWDTGELFF; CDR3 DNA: TGCGCCAGCACGAGCGGGAGATGGGACACCGGGGAGCTGTTTTTT
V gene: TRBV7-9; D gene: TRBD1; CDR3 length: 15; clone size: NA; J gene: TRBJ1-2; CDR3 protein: CASSNDRARSYGYTF; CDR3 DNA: TGTGCCAGCAGCAACGACAGGGCAAGAAGCTATGGCTACACCTTC
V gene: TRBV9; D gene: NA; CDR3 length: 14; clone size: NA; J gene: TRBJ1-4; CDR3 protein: CASSVDGVGEKLFF; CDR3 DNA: TGTGCCAGCAGCGTAGACGGGGTTGGTGAAAAACTGTTTTTT